This TCR beta chain was found in a study of blood T cell repertoires in COVID-19. About the research overall: PBMCs, B-cell-depleted T cells, or T cells provided the cDNA or gDNA that made up the material.

The CDR3 is 13 amino acids. CDR1 is SNHLY and CDR2 is FYNNEI in the germline V gene. V lost 11 bases, J lost 2 bases, and 13 bases lay in between. Per the original methods: Amplified reference gene primers provided the basis for estimating nucleated cell counts. Some clones are missing from TCRdb's copy, which holds only in-frame ones; the method was immunoSEQ multiplex PCR. Clone size and V and J calls were adopted from that table, with D and trimming inferred from the DNA. The sample has about 230,000 clones; 85% to 90% are singletons. The sample was peripheral blood. This TCR came from a man in his fifties with COVID-19, enrolled during active disease. V is TRBV2 and J is TRBJ1-3; TRBD1 is a possible D gene (6 bases). DNA of the CDR3: TGTGCCGGACAAAAGGGGGCTGGAAACACCATATATTTT. As protein: CAGQKGAGNTIYF.